The TCR beta chain described here comes from a study of blood T cell repertoires in COVID-19. Study in general: Samples representing acute and convalescent COVID-19 were sourced from the United States, Italy and Spain. T cells, B-cell-depleted T cells, or PBMCs provided the cDNA or gDNA that served as material.

In the authors' workflow: The authors estimated nucleated cell counts from reference gene primer amplification. Method: immunoSEQ multiplex PCR; TCRdb's copy keeps in-frame clones and lacks some. From that table come the V and J calls and clone size; the DNA was used to work out D and trimming. The sample lists 270,000 or so clones, about four fifths occurring once. This CDR3 is built from 15 residues. The germline gives CDR1 MNHEY, CDR2 SMNVEV (reference sequence). The V end lost 2 bases, the J end lost 4 bases, and 15 bases lay between the germline ends. Sequenced: peripheral blood. The receptor was derived from a woman in her late teens or twenties with acute or convalescent COVID-19. The V and J genes are TRBV27 and TRBJ2-7; tentative D call: TRBD1 (7 bases). Here the CDR3 DNA reads TGTGCCAGCAGTTTAAGGTTCAGGGGGGAATACGAGCAGTACTTC. Its protein is CASSLRFRGEYEQYF.